The 27 T cell receptor beta chains listed next were all sequenced from one sample in a study of blood T cell repertoires in COVID-19. Generated by immunoSEQ multiplex PCR, the TCRdb table keeps only in-frame clones and is missing some. This table has some 120,000 clones, 80% to 85% appearing once. The sample was PBMCs or T cells enriched from blood (not recorded which). The receptors here all came from a man aged 25 to 45 who had recovered from COVID-19.

V is TRBV12-3 or TRBV12-4 and J is TRBJ1-2, with 7 bases lining up with TRBD1. The CDR3 covers 13 residues. Unmatched junction bases numbered 4, after V lost 5 bases and J lost 4 bases. CDR3 amino acids: CASSAEGAYGYTF. DNA of the CDR3: TGTGCCAGCAGTGCCGAGGGGGCCTATGGCTACACCTTC.

This chain uses TRBV27 with TRBJ2-1, with a tentative D call TRBD2 (7 bases). V dropped 2 bases and J dropped 12 bases, with 14 bases sitting between them. This CDR3 region has 13 residues. Looked up from germline, CDR1 is MNHEY and CDR2 is SMNVEV (reference sequence). CDR3 coding DNA: TGTGCCAGCAGTTTAGCACACAGGGAGGGGCAGTTCTTC. Translated: CASSLAHREGQFF.

The V call is TRBV4-1, the J call TRBJ2-1, with TRBD2 matching over 9 bases. Germline V gene data show CDR1 as MGHRA and CDR2 as YSYEKL. The CDR3 has 18 amino acids. The ends lost 1 base at V and 8 bases at J; junction bases unmatched: 15. The CDR3 loop is CASSQGGGRGTSSHEQFF. Here the CDR3 DNA reads TGCGCCAGCAGCCAAGGCGGGGGACGGGGGACTAGCTCACATGAGCAGTTCTTC.

The rearrangement joins TRBV9 to TRBJ1-3; a possible D gene is TRBD1 (5 bases). This CDR3 spans 15 amino acids. Germline V lookup: CDR1 SGDLS, CDR2 YYNGEE. Deletions cut 0 bases from V and 1 base from J, with 8 bases between. The CDR3 DNA reads TGTGCCAGCAGCGTAGGGGCAGGGTCTGGAAACACCATATATTTT. Translated, it gives CASSVGAGSGNTIYF.

CDR3 nucleotides: TGTGCCAGCAGCGGGGGACTAGCGGACGACAATGAGCAGTTCTTC. It codes for CASSGGLADDNEQFF. This sequence joins TRBV7-9 and TRBJ2-1; 11 bases line up with TRBD2. This CDR3 has 15 residues. J gave up 5 bases and V 5 bases, and 5 bases lay outside the gene matches. CDR1 is SEHNR, CDR2 FQNEAQ, per germline (reference sequence).

The chain couples TRBV4-1 to TRBJ1-1, with D hard to call. Germline V lookup: CDR1 MGHRA, CDR2 YSYEKL. Trimming removed 0 bases at V and 4 bases at J, with 15 bases between. The CDR3 is made up of 16 amino acids. The CDR3 region has the DNA TGCGCCAGCAGCCAAGATACTTTGGAACAGCCCACTGAAGCTTTCTTT. Translation gives CASSQDTLEQPTEAFF.

V is TRBV28 and J is TRBJ2-7; 7 bases are shared with TRBD1. The CDR3 is 13 amino acids. The V gene's germline CDR1 is MDHEN and CDR2 SYDVKM. Unmatched junction bases numbered 6, after V lost 4 bases and J lost 6 bases. CDR3 protein: CASSSRQGLEQYV. CDR3 bases: TGTGCCAGCAGTTCCCGACAGGGTCTCGAGCAGTACGTC.

The chain has TRBV3-1 (or the pseudogene TRBV3-2) and TRBJ2-5, with a weak D call TRBD2 (6 bases). The CDR3 extends over 15 amino acids. Trimming shortened V by 3 bases and J by 2 bases, and 13 bases separated the two germline ends. CDR1 is LGHDT, CDR2 YNNKEL, per germline (reference sequence). The CDR3 reads CASSQMLAKQETQYF. The CDR3 DNA is TGTGCCAGCAGCCAGATGCTAGCGAAACAAGAGACCCAGTACTTC.

The rearrangement uses TRBV3-1 (or the pseudogene TRBV3-2) and TRBJ1-6; D not resolved. Germline V gene lookup returns CDR1 LGHDT and CDR2 YNNKEL (reference sequence). The CDR3 consists of 15 residues. V was pared by 4 bases and J by 5 bases, with 12 bases between. The CDR3 protein is CASSRAAVNNSPLHF. For the CDR3, the DNA is TGTGCCAGCAGCCGGGCTGCAGTAAATAATTCACCCCTCCACTTT.

The rearrangement links TRBV9 to TRBJ2-3; TRBD2 matches at 7 bases. J lost 3 bases, V lost 0 bases, and 1 base had no gene match. Germline V gene sequence: CDR1 SGDLS, CDR2 YYNGEE. The CDR3 runs 14 residues. CDR3 DNA: TGTGCCAGCAGCGTAGGAGCGGGGACAGATACGCAGTATTTT. Translated: CASSVGAGTDTQYF.

J is TRBJ1-5 and V is TRBV7-8; no firm D call. The CDR3 is made up of 13 amino acids. Germline V lookup: CDR1 SGHVS, CDR2 FQNEAQ. V was clipped by 4 bases and J by 0 bases, with 4 bases between them. The CDR3 loop reads CASSSDSNQPQHF. The CDR3 DNA reads TGTGCCAGCAGCTCAGATAGCAATCAGCCCCAGCATTTT.

This clone occurred once. The chain couples TRBV6-6 to TRBJ1-1; D is unresolved. V was shortened by 6 bases and J by 1 base, with 12 bases between the two germline ends. This CDR3 comprises 14 residues. Germline CDR1 MNHNY, CDR2 SVGAGI (reference sequence). For the CDR3, the DNA is TGTGCCAGCAGGAAGACTGGCCAGAACACTGAAGCTTTCTTT. Its protein is CASRKTGQNTEAFF.

The chain carries TRBV5-4 and TRBJ2-3; 7 nucleotides agree with TRBD1. Unmatched junction bases numbered 9, after V lost 5 bases and J lost 6 bases. This CDR3 region has 14 residues. Germline CDR1 SGHNT, CDR2 YYREEE (reference sequence). This CDR3 is CASRSGTVKDTQYF. CDR3 coding DNA: TGTGCCAGCAGATCCGGGACAGTTAAGGATACGCAGTATTTT.

The chain uses TRBV19 and TRBJ2-7; 9 bases map to TRBD2. V lost 6 bases, J lost 0 bases, and 3 bases stayed unmatched. This CDR3 is 14 amino acids long. Germline V CDR1 and CDR2: LNHDA, SQIVND (reference sequence). The DNA for the CDR3 is TGTGCCAGTAGCCAAGCGGGAGGCTCCTACGAGCAGTACTTC. It is translated as CASSQAGGSYEQYF.

This sequence joins TRBV6-2 or TRBV6-3 and TRBJ1-1; a weak D match, TRBD1 (5 bases). This CDR3 has 15 amino acids. Trimming cost V 6 bases and J 4 bases, with 18 bases left between them. Germline CDR1 MNHEY, CDR2 SVGEGT. The CDR3, as DNA: TGTGCCAGCAGCTTTAGGGGACTCGAGGGCACTGAAGCTTTCTTT. Protein sequence: CASSFRGLEGTEAFF.

The chain combines TRBV7-2 with TRBJ2-2; TRBD2 matches 7 bases. The V segment lost 0 bases and the J segment 5 bases; nucleotides outside the gene matches: 3. CDR1 SGHTA and CDR2 FQGNSA come from the germline V gene. The CDR3 totals 15 residues. CDR3 sequence: CASSLAPLATGELFF. The CDR3 DNA reads TGTGCCAGCAGCTTAGCCCCACTAGCGACCGGGGAGCTGTTTTTT.

The chain has TRBV6-5 and TRBJ2-1, with TRBD2 matching 8 bases. Germline CDR1 MNHEY, CDR2 SVGAGI. The V segment lost 4 bases and the J segment 4 bases; nucleotides outside the gene matches: 9. CDR3 size: 16 residues. The CDR3 DNA follows: TGTGCCAGCAGTTGGACTAGCCCCCTACCGTACAATGAGCAGTTCTTC. Translating it yields CASSWTSPLPYNEQFF.

DNA of the CDR3: TGTGCCAGCAGCTTATTAGGGACAGGGAACCAAGAGACCCAGTACTTC. This encodes CASSLLGTGNQETQYF. V and J are TRBV7-9 and TRBJ2-5; TRBD1 matches 9 bases. CDR1 is SEHNR, CDR2 FQNEAQ, per germline (reference sequence). V dropped 2 bases and J dropped 0; count of bases not matched to a gene: 4. The CDR3 runs to 16 residues.

The chain uses TRBV7-9 and TRBJ2-6; 7 bases are a match to TRBD1. Germline V gene sequence: CDR1 SEHNR, CDR2 FQNEAQ (reference sequence). J was trimmed by 5 bases and V by 5 bases; bases with no gene match: 12. The length of the CDR3 is 17 residues. As DNA, the CDR3 is TGTGCCAGCAGCCCAAGACAGGGTTTGGTGAGGGCCAACGTCCTGACTTTC. It is translated as CASSPRQGLVRANVLTF.

V and J are TRBV6-5 and TRBJ1-6; 8 bases line up with TRBD1. This CDR3 is built from 16 residues. Losses at the gene ends were 4 bases for V and 3 bases for J; bases not matched to a gene: 5. In germline, CDR1 is MNHEY, CDR2 SVGAGI. CDR3 nucleotides: TGTGCCAGCAGTTCAGGGGGCTCTAGCTATAATTCACCCCTCCACTTT. This encodes CASSSGGSSYNSPLHF.

The CDR3 DNA follows: TGTGCCATCAGTGAAATTAGCGGGCCCCGCACAGATACGCAGTATTTT. Residues: CAISEISGPRTDTQYF. This chain joins TRBV10-3 and TRBJ2-3; 7 bases match TRBD2. Unmatched junction bases numbered 7, after V lost 3 bases and J lost 1 base. Germline CDR1 and CDR2: ENHRY and SYGVKD. The CDR3 covers 16 residues.

The rearrangement links TRBV6-5 to TRBJ2-1; 10 bases agree with TRBD1. J gave up 7 bases and V 6 bases, and 9 bases lay outside the gene matches. Looked up from germline, CDR1 is MNHEY and CDR2 is SVGAGI. There are 15 residues in the CDR3. CDR3 DNA sequence: TGTGCCAGCAGGCCGGGGACAGGGGCGGGGAATGAGCAGTTCTTC. It specifies CASRPGTGAGNEQFF.

The CDR3 nucleotides are TGCGCCAGCAGCGTGGACGGGTTTAGCACAGATACGCAGTATTTT. This encodes CASSVDGFSTDTQYF. The rearrangement joins TRBV5-1 to TRBJ2-3; no clear D. Trimming left V 4 bases short and J 0 bases short, with 12 bases between. Looked up from germline, CDR1 is SGHRS and CDR2 is YFSETQ. CDR3 size: 15 residues.

The chain employs TRBV6-5 and TRBJ1-2, with no clear D. V lost 5 bases to trimming and J lost 4 bases, with 14 bases between them. The CDR3 length is 14 residues. CDR1 is MNHEY, CDR2 SVGAGI, per germline. CDR3 sequence: CASSQNQNSYGYTF. As DNA, the CDR3 is TGTGCCAGCAGTCAAAACCAAAATAGCTATGGCTACACCTTC.

This clone showed up just once. The chain joins TRBV24-1 to TRBJ2-3; TRBD1 matches at 7 bases. CDR3 size: 16 residues. The ends lost 4 bases at V and 4 bases at J; junction bases unmatched: 10. The germline V gene encodes CDR1 KGHDR and CDR2 SFDVKD. The CDR3 region is CATSDLTGPRSDTQYF. The CDR3 DNA sequence: TGTGCCACCAGTGACCTGACAGGGCCAAGGTCAGATACGCAGTATTTT.

The V call is TRBV10-1, the J call TRBJ2-1, with a tentative D call TRBD2 (5 bases). The CDR3 contains 15 residues. V lost 5 bases, J lost 9 bases, and 20 bases lay in between. CDR1 WNHNN and CDR2 SYGVQD come from the germline V gene (reference sequence). The CDR3 nucleotides read TGCGCCAGCAGTCTGGACCCGTCTGGAGGTGGTGAGCAGTTCTTC. The encoded protein is CASSLDPSGGGEQFF.

The table lists this clone with a count of one. The chain combines TRBV11-3 with TRBJ2-7, with 7 nucleotides matching TRBD1. Per the germline V gene, CDR1 is SGHNT and CDR2 is YENEEA. The CDR3 has 13 amino acids. The ends lost 4 bases at V and 7 bases at J; junction bases unmatched: 7. The CDR3 region has the DNA TGTGCCAGCAGCTCGGAGACAGGGCGGGAGCAGTACTTC. It yields the protein CASSSETGREQYF.